This entry lists 17 T cell receptor beta chains sequenced from one sample in a study of chronic HIV infection and antiretroviral therapy (dated by TCRdb to between 2015 and 2016). The method behind the library was 5' RACE. TCRdb shows the sequencer as Illumina MiSeq. TCRdb itself trimmed the public reads at Q25 with fastp, ran MiXCR and retained productive beta chains. Entries are consolidated by CDR3 protein sequence, retaining the most common genes and DNA. Across this sample there are roughly 48,000 distinct CDR3 sequences, with about 20% seen only once. Of the sample, approximately 3% falls within the top ten clones. What was sequenced was peripheral blood. All receptors come from an adult who had HIV and had not received antiretroviral therapy, or was an uninfected healthy control (not recorded which).

A few counts support this clonotype. The CDR3 is CSATGTSGYTGELFF. CDR3 sequence (DNA): TGCAGTGCTACCGGGACTAGCGGATACACCGGGGAGCTGTTTTTT. The chain has TRBV20-1 and TRBJ2-2; 11 positions agree with TRBD2. The V and J ends lost 4 bases and 3 bases, in that order; junction bases with no gene match: 4. Germline loops: CDR1 DFQATT, CDR2 SNEGSKA (reference sequence). CDR3 length: 15 amino acids.

This clonotype was observed many times. This chain uses TRBV11-2 with TRBJ2-5; unclear D gene. Germline lookup yields CDR1 SGHAT and CDR2 FQNNGV. This CDR3 has 12 amino acids. V was pared by 3 bases and J by 2 bases, with 4 bases between. The CDR3 coding sequence is TGTGCCAGCAGCTTGGTTCAAGAGACCCAGTACTTC. Translating it yields CASSLVQETQYF.

This clonotype was seen more than once but under ten times. The J gene is TRBJ2-7, the V gene TRBV9; 9 positions agree with TRBD1. Trimming removed 3 bases from V and 3 bases from J; junction bases left unmatched: 4. Germline values: CDR1 SGDLS, CDR2 YYNGEE. The CDR3 runs to 14 residues. The CDR3 nucleotides are TGTGCCAGCAGCGCCGGGACAGGGTACTACGAGCAGTACTTC. Protein sequence: CASSAGTGYYEQYF.

J is TRBJ2-5 and V is TRBV23-1, with D unresolved. TRBV23-1 is flagged as an ORF with uncertain function. The CDR3 has 15 amino acids. V lost 0 bases and J lost 5, with 13 bases in between. This chain's CDR3 is CASSQSEKRRETQYF. The DNA of the CDR3 is TGCGCCAGCAGTCAATCGGAGAAGCGCCGGGAGACCCAGTACTTC.

J is TRBJ1-6 and V is TRBV11-2; D gene uncertain. V was trimmed by 4 bases and J by 15 bases, leaving 16 bases between them. This CDR3 is 13 amino acids long. Germline CDR1 reads SGHAT; CDR2 reads FQNNGV. CDR3 sequence reads: CASSSTDVRLLHF. The CDR3 nucleotides read TGTGCCAGCAGCTCGACGGACGTCCGACTCCTCCACTTT.

The rearrangement joins TRBV30 to TRBJ2-2, with 8 bases lining up with TRBD2. This CDR3 comprises 14 residues. Germline-derived CDR1 and CDR2 are GTSNPN and SVGIG (reference sequence). V shed 3 bases and J 4 bases; nucleotides not matched to a gene: 4. CDR3 nucleotides: TGTGCCTGGAGACGGGCGGGGGGCACCGGGGAGCTGTTTTTT. It encodes CAWRRAGGTGELFF.

The chain carries TRBV12-3 or TRBV12-4 and TRBJ2-1, with TRBD2 matching over 13 bases. This CDR3 contains 18 residues. V lost 5 bases to trimming and J lost 6 bases; unmatched junction nucleotides: 13. The CDR3 DNA sequence: TGTGCCAGCAGTAAGAGGTCGGAGGGACTAGCGGGAATCAATGAGCAGTTCTTC. Its translation: CASSKRSEGLAGINEQFF.

This clonotype was counted ten times or more. The rearrangement uses TRBV4-1 and TRBJ2-3; D is possibly TRBD2 (6 bases). Trimming pared 4 bases from V and 4 bases from J, leaving 12 bases between. The germline V gene encodes CDR1 MGHRA and CDR2 YSYEKL. CDR3 size: 14 residues. As DNA, the CDR3 is TGCGCCAGCAGCCTAGCGGATAGTGCAGATACGCAGTATTTT. It translates to CASSLADSADTQYF.

Many counts were recorded for this clonotype. Here the CDR3 reads CASSLFGNQPQHF. CDR3 coding DNA: TGTGCCAGCAGCTTGTTTGGCAATCAGCCCCAGCATTTT. The V and J genes are TRBV5-6 and TRBJ1-5; D gene uncertain. V dropped 1 base and J dropped 2 bases, with 4 bases sitting between them. Germline V gives CDR1 SGHDT, CDR2 YYEEEE. CDR3 size: 13 residues.

The CDR3: CASTRQGTYNEQFF. CDR3 sequence (DNA): TGCGCCAGTACTCGCCAGGGGACCTACAATGAGCAGTTCTTC. This chain connects TRBV5-1 to TRBJ2-1; D is possibly TRBD1 (6 bases). The germline CDR1 and CDR2 sequences are SGHRS and YFSETQ. Trimming left V 8 bases short and J 2 bases short, with 14 bases between. There are 14 residues in the CDR3. Drawing the rest from reference TRBV5-1 and TRBJ2-1, the complete variable domain is KAGVTQTPRYLIKTRGQQVTLSCSPISGHRSVSWYQQTPGQGLQFLFEYFSETQRNKGNFPGRFSGRQFSNSRSEMNVSTLELGDSALYLCASTRQGTYNEQFFGPGTRLTVL.

This clonotype was seen only a few times. V is TRBV19 and J is TRBJ2-7, with D unresolved. The germline CDR1 and CDR2 sequences are LNHDA and SQIVND (reference sequence). V dropped 5 bases and J dropped 2 bases, with 13 bases sitting between them. The CDR3 contains 14 residues. The CDR3 region has the DNA TGTGCCAGTAGTTTCACGGGTCGAACCTACGAGCAGTACTTC. Its translation: CASSFTGRTYEQYF.

The chain recombines TRBV28 with TRBJ2-7; TRBD1 matches 12 bases. CDR3 length: 16 amino acids. The V segment lost 4 bases and the J segment 0 bases; nucleotides outside the gene matches: 4. Germline CDR1 reads MDHEN; CDR2 reads SYDVKM. The CDR3 sequence is CASSSPGQGASYEQYF. The CDR3 nucleotides read TGTGCCAGCAGTTCTCCGGGACAGGGGGCCTCCTACGAGCAGTACTTC.

The CDR3 here is CASSLTYLLGRAGANVLTF. Written as DNA, the CDR3 is TGTGCCAGCAGCCTAACTTACCTGCTCGGGCGCGCTGGGGCCAACGTCCTGACTTTC. V usage is TRBV12-3 or TRBV12-4 and J usage is TRBJ2-6; D ambiguous. V was cut by 6 bases and J by 2 bases, with 23 bases left in between. The length of the CDR3 is 19 residues.

This clonotype was seen more than once but under ten times. V and J are TRBV6-2 or TRBV6-3 and TRBJ1-5; D ambiguous. Trimming cost V 6 bases and J 5 bases, with 11 bases left between them. The V gene's germline CDR1 is MNHEY and CDR2 SVGEGT. The CDR3 is 13 amino acids. The CDR3 loop reads CASSNPVHQPQHF. For the CDR3, the DNA is TGTGCCAGCAGCAACCCTGTTCATCAGCCCCAGCATTTT.

The chain combines TRBV4-1 with TRBJ2-3; 9 nucleotides agree with TRBD1. V was clipped by 0 bases and J by 3 bases; unmatched bases: 4. Germline assignment: CDR1 MGHRA and CDR2 YSYEKL. The CDR3 sequence is 16 residues long. CDR3 amino acids: CASSQDRGQGTDTQYF. CDR3 bases: TGCGCCAGCAGCCAAGATCGAGGACAGGGGACAGATACGCAGTATTTT.

For this clonotype: Just one base apart from a much larger clone, this may be a read error. The chain carries TRBV28 and TRBJ2-7; D perhaps matches TRBD1 (6 bases). There are 15 residues in the CDR3. CDR1 is MDHEN and CDR2 is SYDVKM in the germline V gene. The CDR3, as DNA: TGTGTCAGTCTACCCCGGACAGATGCTTCCTACGAGCAGTACTTC. Residues: CVSLPRTDASYEQYF.

J is TRBJ1-5 and V is TRBV18; the D is unclear. The CDR3 covers 12 residues. V lost 4 bases and J lost 7, with 8 bases in between. Germline loops: CDR1 KGHSH, CDR2 LQKENI. As DNA, the CDR3 is TGTGCCAGCTCACGGGAAGACCAGCCCCAGCATTTT. This gives the protein CASSREDQPQHF. Full variable domain (missing parts from reference TRBV18 and TRBJ1-5): NAGVMQNPRHLVRRRGQEARLRCSPMKGHSHVYWYRQLPEEGLKFMVYLQKENIIDESGMPKERFSAEFPKEGPSILRIQQVVRGDSAAYFCASSREDQPQHFGDGTRLSIL.